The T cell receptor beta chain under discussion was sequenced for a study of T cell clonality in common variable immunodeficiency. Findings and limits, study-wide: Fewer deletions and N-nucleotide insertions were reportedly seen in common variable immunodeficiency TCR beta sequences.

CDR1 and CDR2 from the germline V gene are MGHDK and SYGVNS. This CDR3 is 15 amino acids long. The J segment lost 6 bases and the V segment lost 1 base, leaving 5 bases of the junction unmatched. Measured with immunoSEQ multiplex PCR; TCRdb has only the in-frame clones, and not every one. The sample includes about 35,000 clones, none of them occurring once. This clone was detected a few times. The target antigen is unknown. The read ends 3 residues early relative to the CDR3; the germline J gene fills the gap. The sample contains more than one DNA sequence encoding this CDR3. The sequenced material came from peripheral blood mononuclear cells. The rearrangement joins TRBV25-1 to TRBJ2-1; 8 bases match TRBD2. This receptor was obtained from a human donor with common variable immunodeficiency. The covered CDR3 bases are TGTGCCAGCAGTGAATGGGGGAGCGGGGGCAATGAG. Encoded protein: CASSEWGSGGNE. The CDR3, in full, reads CASSEWGSGGNEQFF.